This is a list of T cell receptor beta chains from one sample in a study of human T cells and chemical hapten exposure. TCRdb used MiXCR to reprocess the RACE reads, holding one entry per CDR3 protein. This sample yields 50,000 to 70,000 distinct CDR3 sequences, of which under 15% are seen a single time; approximately 2.4% belongs to the top ten. Source: whole blood, taken in connection with sensitization to the hapten diphenylcyclopropenone (DPC). All receptors derive from a man aged 25 to 40 with alopecia areata. Some clones in this sample may be carry-over from other donors' samples. CDR3s include the opening cysteine and the closing phenylalanine or tryptophan. Fields, in order: D gene, CDR3 length, V gene, J gene, clone size, CDR3 DNA, CDR3 protein. The D gene is left open where the match is weak. Clone size, where shown, is once, few, many, or a class for clones that have expanded.

D gene: -
CDR3 length: 15
V gene: TRBV6-2/TRBV6-3
J gene: TRBJ1-1
clone size: few
CDR3 DNA: TGTGCCAGCAGGCCTCTGGGGAACATTTACACTGAAGCTTTCTTT
CDR3 protein: CASRPLGNIYTEAFF

D gene: -
CDR3 length: 15
V gene: TRBV20-1
J gene: TRBJ2-1
clone size: -
CDR3 DNA: TGCAGTGCTAGAGATCCGCGCAGCTCCTACAATGAGCAGTTCTTC
CDR3 protein: CSARDPRSSYNEQFF

D gene: -
CDR3 length: 11
V gene: TRBV20-1
J gene: TRBJ1-1
clone size: many
CDR3 DNA: TGCAGTGCTGGCCCGACAGTGGAAGCTTTCTTT
CDR3 protein: CSAGPTVEAFF

D gene: TRBD1
CDR3 length: 16
V gene: TRBV7-2
J gene: TRBJ1-2
clone size: few
CDR3 DNA: TGTGCCAGCAGTGGGGGGACAGGGAAATTATCCTATGGCTACACCTTC
CDR3 protein: CASSGGTGKLSYGYTF

D gene: -
CDR3 length: 14
V gene: TRBV6-2/TRBV6-3
J gene: TRBJ2-1
clone size: -
CDR3 DNA: TGTGCCAGCAGTTATGGGGGAGAGGTCAATGAGCAGTTCTTC
CDR3 protein: CASSYGGEVNEQFF

D gene: -
CDR3 length: 15
V gene: TRBV7-2
J gene: TRBJ1-1
clone size: many
CDR3 DNA: TGTGCCACCAAAGGCCCGGGGGCCGGTGGCACTGAAGCTTTCTTT
CDR3 protein: CATKGPGAGGTEAFF

D gene: TRBD2
CDR3 length: 16
V gene: TRBV7-2
J gene: TRBJ2-5
clone size: once
CDR3 DNA: TGTGCCAGCAGCTTTTTACCTAGCGGGGGGAAAGAGACCCAGTACTTC
CDR3 protein: CASSFLPSGGKETQYF

D gene: -
CDR3 length: 14
V gene: TRBV6-2/TRBV6-3
J gene: TRBJ2-1
clone size: few
CDR3 DNA: TGTGCCACCTTAGCGGTTCCGACCTACAATGAGCAGTTCTTC
CDR3 protein: CATLAVPTYNEQFF

D gene: TRBD1
CDR3 length: 14
V gene: TRBV2
J gene: TRBJ1-4
clone size: -
CDR3 DNA: TGTGCCAGCAACCCACAGGGGGCTAATGAAAAACTGTTTTTT
CDR3 protein: CASNPQGANEKLFF

D gene: -
CDR3 length: 14
V gene: TRBV6-5
J gene: TRBJ2-2
clone size: -
CDR3 DNA: TGTGCCAGCCTGAGGGACCACCCCGGCGGGGAGCTGTTTTTT
CDR3 protein: CASLRDHPGGELFF

D gene: -
CDR3 length: 13
V gene: TRBV30
J gene: TRBJ1-1
clone size: many
CDR3 DNA: TGTGCCTGGAGTGTCGCGGGGGGTACTGAAGCTTTCTTT
CDR3 protein: CAWSVAGGTEAFF

D gene: -
CDR3 length: 13
V gene: TRBV7-2
J gene: TRBJ2-7
clone size: few
CDR3 DNA: TGTGCCAGCAGCCTGGACGTCGGTAACGAGCAGTACTTC
CDR3 protein: CASSLDVGNEQYF

D gene: -
CDR3 length: 15
V gene: TRBV6-2/TRBV6-3
J gene: TRBJ1-5
clone size: many
CDR3 DNA: TGTGCCAGCAGTTACTCTGTGGGCAGGGGAGCGACCCAGCATTTT
CDR3 protein: CASSYSVGRGATQHF

D gene: -
CDR3 length: 17
V gene: TRBV14
J gene: TRBJ1-3
clone size: -
CDR3 DNA: TGTGCCAGCAGCCCACTTGGGGGGGCTGCAGGTGGAAACACCATATATTTT
CDR3 protein: CASSPLGGAAGGNTIYF

D gene: -
CDR3 length: 15
V gene: TRBV5-1
J gene: TRBJ2-2
clone size: many
CDR3 DNA: TGCGCCAGCAGCTCGCCGGGACGGAACACCGGGGAGCTGTTTTTT
CDR3 protein: CASSSPGRNTGELFF

D gene: TRBD1
CDR3 length: 17
V gene: TRBV7-7
J gene: TRBJ2-2
clone size: many
CDR3 DNA: TGTGCCAGCAGCTTAGCGCCGGACAGGGTTTCCACCGGGGAGCTGTTTTTT
CDR3 protein: CASSLAPDRVSTGELFF

D gene: TRBD2
CDR3 length: 13
V gene: TRBV6-5
J gene: TRBJ2-3
clone size: many
CDR3 DNA: TGTGCCAGCAGTCGGACTAGCGGGGGAGCGCAGTATTTT
CDR3 protein: CASSRTSGGAQYF

D gene: TRBD1
CDR3 length: 14
V gene: TRBV24-1
J gene: TRBJ2-1
clone size: -
CDR3 DNA: TGTGCCACCAGCGACAGGGGGTTCGGCGATGAGCAGTTCTTC
CDR3 protein: CATSDRGFGDEQFF

D gene: -
CDR3 length: 14
V gene: TRBV5-1
J gene: TRBJ2-5
clone size: few
CDR3 DNA: TGCGCCAGCAGCGCCCTTACAGGGATGGAGACCCAGTACTTC
CDR3 protein: CASSALTGMETQYF

D gene: TRBD1
CDR3 length: 16
V gene: TRBV2
J gene: TRBJ1-5
clone size: -
CDR3 DNA: TGTGCCAGCAGGGGGACAGGGGGCTATAGCAATCAGCCCCAGCATTTT
CDR3 protein: CASRGTGGYSNQPQHF

D gene: TRBD2
CDR3 length: 15
V gene: TRBV7-2
J gene: TRBJ2-7
clone size: few
CDR3 DNA: TGTGCCAGCAGCCGAGATTTAGCGGGGGGCTACGAGCAGTACTTC
CDR3 protein: CASSRDLAGGYEQYF

D gene: -
CDR3 length: 13
V gene: TRBV2
J gene: TRBJ2-7
clone size: -
CDR3 DNA: TGTGCCAGCAGTCGTCAGGGAACCCACGAGCAGTACTTC
CDR3 protein: CASSRQGTHEQYF

D gene: -
CDR3 length: 16
V gene: TRBV7-6
J gene: TRBJ2-5
clone size: -
CDR3 DNA: TGTGCCAGCAGCTTAGCGTTCCGGACCGTCAGTGAGACCCAGTACTTC
CDR3 protein: CASSLAFRTVSETQYF

D gene: TRBD1
CDR3 length: 18
V gene: TRBV5-5
J gene: TRBJ2-7
clone size: -
CDR3 DNA: TGTGCCAGCAGCTTATTTAGCCGGGACAGGGATCCCGCCTACGAGCAGTACTTC
CDR3 protein: CASSLFSRDRDPAYEQYF

D gene: -
CDR3 length: 13
V gene: TRBV4-2
J gene: TRBJ2-7
clone size: few
CDR3 DNA: TGTGCCAGCAGCCAGGCAGGGGTCTACGAGCAGTACTTC
CDR3 protein: CASSQAGVYEQYF

D gene: -
CDR3 length: 15
V gene: TRBV4-2
J gene: TRBJ2-2
clone size: few
CDR3 DNA: TGTGCCAGCAGCTTGCGGACTGGAATAACCGGGGAGCTGTTTTTT
CDR3 protein: CASSLRTGITGELFF

D gene: -
CDR3 length: 12
V gene: TRBV7-9
J gene: TRBJ1-1
clone size: -
CDR3 DNA: TGTGCCAGCAGCCCCGCGGTGGCAAGAGCTTTCTTT
CDR3 protein: CASSPAVARAFF

D gene: TRBD2
CDR3 length: 16
V gene: TRBV12-3/TRBV12-4
J gene: TRBJ2-1
clone size: many
CDR3 DNA: TGTGCCAGCAGGGGGACTAGAACGAGCTCCTACAATGAGCAGTTCTTC
CDR3 protein: CASRGTRTSSYNEQFF

D gene: -
CDR3 length: 14
V gene: TRBV7-9
J gene: TRBJ2-5
clone size: few
CDR3 DNA: TGTGCCAGCAGCTTAAAGGGTTTCCAAGAGACCCAGTACTTC
CDR3 protein: CASSLKGFQETQYF

D gene: -
CDR3 length: 14
V gene: TRBV18
J gene: TRBJ1-1
clone size: many
CDR3 DNA: TGTGCCAGCTCACCGGGGGGGAAGAACACTGAAGCTTTCTTT
CDR3 protein: CASSPGGKNTEAFF

D gene: TRBD2
CDR3 length: 15
V gene: TRBV18
J gene: TRBJ2-3
clone size: -
CDR3 DNA: TGTGCCAGCTCACCGTCAGCGGGGGGCACAGATACGCAGTATTTT
CDR3 protein: CASSPSAGGTDTQYF

D gene: TRBD1
CDR3 length: 16
V gene: TRBV18
J gene: TRBJ2-5
clone size: many
CDR3 DNA: TGTGCCAGCTCACCGTTAGAGGGACAGAACCAAGAGACCCAGTACTTC
CDR3 protein: CASSPLEGQNQETQYF

D gene: TRBD1
CDR3 length: 17
V gene: TRBV12-5
J gene: TRBJ1-1
clone size: -
CDR3 DNA: TGTGCTAGTGGTCCAGGACAGGGGGTCGCACCAAACGCTGAAGCTTTCTTT
CDR3 protein: CASGPGQGVAPNAEAFF

D gene: TRBD2
CDR3 length: 16
V gene: TRBV3-1
J gene: TRBJ2-3
clone size: many
CDR3 DNA: TGTGCCAGCAGCCCCAGCGGGGGGCCCCGCACAGATACGCAGTATTTT
CDR3 protein: CASSPSGGPRTDTQYF

D gene: -
CDR3 length: 14
V gene: TRBV3-1
J gene: TRBJ2-5
clone size: few
CDR3 DNA: TGTGCCAGCAGCCAAGTCCTCGCCTCGGAGACCCAGTACTTC
CDR3 protein: CASSQVLASETQYF

D gene: -
CDR3 length: 12
V gene: TRBV5-1
J gene: TRBJ2-5
clone size: few
CDR3 DNA: TGCGCCAGCAGACAGCACCAAGAGACCCAGTACTTC
CDR3 protein: CASRQHQETQYF

D gene: -
CDR3 length: 14
V gene: TRBV18
J gene: TRBJ2-7
clone size: many
CDR3 DNA: TGTGCCAGCTCACCGGGGATTCGGAACTACGAGCAGTACTTC
CDR3 protein: CASSPGIRNYEQYF

D gene: -
CDR3 length: 16
V gene: TRBV5-1
J gene: TRBJ2-3
clone size: few
CDR3 DNA: TGCGCCAGCAGCTGGGTGGGACGGACTAGCACAGATACGCAGTATTTT
CDR3 protein: CASSWVGRTSTDTQYF

D gene: -
CDR3 length: 13
V gene: TRBV29-1
J gene: TRBJ1-2
clone size: few
CDR3 DNA: TGCAGCGTTGGGAATGTGCGGGGCTATGGCTACACCTTC
CDR3 protein: CSVGNVRGYGYTF

D gene: -
CDR3 length: 15
V gene: TRBV7-6
J gene: TRBJ2-7
clone size: few
CDR3 DNA: TGTGCCAGCAGCGAGAGGGACACAAGCTCCTACGAGCAGTACTTC
CDR3 protein: CASSERDTSSYEQYF

D gene: -
CDR3 length: 15
V gene: TRBV27
J gene: TRBJ1-1
clone size: many
CDR3 DNA: TGTGCCAGCACTCGCGGACGGTTTGGGAACACTGAAGCTTTCTTT
CDR3 protein: CASTRGRFGNTEAFF

D gene: -
CDR3 length: 11
V gene: TRBV28
J gene: TRBJ2-7
clone size: many
CDR3 DNA: TGTGCCAGCAGTCTTCGGGACGAGCAGTACTTC
CDR3 protein: CASSLRDEQYF

D gene: -
CDR3 length: 12
V gene: TRBV5-4
J gene: TRBJ2-3
clone size: few
CDR3 DNA: TGTGCCAGCAACCATCCGGAAGATACGCAGTATTTT
CDR3 protein: CASNHPEDTQYF

D gene: -
CDR3 length: 13
V gene: TRBV7-6
J gene: TRBJ1-1
clone size: many
CDR3 DNA: TGTGCCAGCAGCTTTATGGGGTCTCCTGAAGCTTTCTTT
CDR3 protein: CASSFMGSPEAFF

D gene: TRBD2
CDR3 length: 14
V gene: TRBV18
J gene: TRBJ2-7
clone size: -
CDR3 DNA: TGTGCCAGCTCGTCCTCAGCGGGGGTATACGAGCAGTACTTC
CDR3 protein: CASSSSAGVYEQYF

D gene: -
CDR3 length: 14
V gene: TRBV7-6
J gene: TRBJ1-1
clone size: few
CDR3 DNA: TGTGCCAGCAGTTCCTCCGAGGGTAACACTGAAGCTTTCTTT
CDR3 protein: CASSSSEGNTEAFF

D gene: -
CDR3 length: 12
V gene: TRBV15
J gene: TRBJ2-3
clone size: -
CDR3 DNA: TGTGCCACCAGCAGAGTGGCAGATACGCAGTATTTT
CDR3 protein: CATSRVADTQYF